Detailed here is one T cell receptor (beta chain). Sequencing was performed with immunoSEQ multiplex PCR; in TCRdb, only in-frame clones are kept and a portion is missing. The sample holds about 770,000 clones; around 70% are singletons and the top ten take approximately 2%. Between the trimmed V and J ends, which lost 5 bases and 15 bases, there was a span of 20 bases. CDR1 is MDHEN, CDR2 SYDVKM, per germline. CDR3 size: 13 residues. CD45RA+ naive and CD45RA-negative memory subsets were separated from CD4+ cells. The data were obtained in a study of shared clonotypes between healthy human individuals.

The sequenced sample was memory CD4+ T cells sorted from blood. Subset noted: CD45RA-negative fraction. The receptor was derived from a woman in her twenties or thirties in good health. The chain employs TRBV28 and TRBJ2-1; D might be TRBD2 (6 bases). CDR3 in amino acids: CASSRDSERDTFF. CDR3 coding DNA: TGTGCCAGCAGTCGGGACTCGGAAAGAGATACGTTCTTC.